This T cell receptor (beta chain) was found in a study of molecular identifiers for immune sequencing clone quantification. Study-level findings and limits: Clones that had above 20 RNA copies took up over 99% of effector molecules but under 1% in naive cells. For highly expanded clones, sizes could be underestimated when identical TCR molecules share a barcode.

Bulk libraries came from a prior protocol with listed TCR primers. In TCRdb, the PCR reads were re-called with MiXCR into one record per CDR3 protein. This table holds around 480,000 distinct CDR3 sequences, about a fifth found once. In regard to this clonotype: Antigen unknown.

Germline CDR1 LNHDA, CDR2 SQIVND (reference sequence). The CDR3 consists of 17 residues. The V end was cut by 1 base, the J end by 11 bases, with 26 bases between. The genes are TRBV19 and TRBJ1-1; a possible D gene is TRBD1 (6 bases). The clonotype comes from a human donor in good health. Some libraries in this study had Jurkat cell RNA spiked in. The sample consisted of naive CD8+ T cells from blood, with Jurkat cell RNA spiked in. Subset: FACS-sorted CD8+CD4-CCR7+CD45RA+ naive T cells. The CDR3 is CASSIVAGAGAPGEAFF. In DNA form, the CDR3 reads TGTGCCAGTAGTATAGTGGCGGGGGCAGGAGCTCCCGGGGAGGCTTTCTTT.